A selection of T cell receptor beta chains follows, all from one sample in a study of blood T cell repertoires in COVID-19. Measured with immunoSEQ multiplex PCR; TCRdb has only the in-frame clones, and not every one. The sample carries hundreds of thousands of clones, more than 75% recorded once. The source material was peripheral blood. The receptors come from a woman in her 40s who had recovered from COVID-19. Each CDR3 is given without its conserved first and last residue. D genes are given only for firm matches. The size entry is marked missing in some rows and otherwise reads once, few, many or a size class.

>.|TRBD2|TRBV5-3
ARSPGTSGMYEQF
>.|.|TRBV12-5
ASGLVGTGSNYGYT
>.|TRBD2|TRBV5-4
ASSHSGTSSYNEQF
>.|.|TRBV15
ASPGDSTTDTQY
>.|.|TRBV7-9
ASSLVGVGAKNIQY
>.|TRBD1|TRBV11-2
ASSRQGFSGNTIY
>.|TRBD2|TRBV2
ASSPSGGDTGELF
>.|TRBD2|TRBV7-2
AQPGVAGETQY
>.|.|TRBV2
ASSDGLPAGELF
>.|.|TRBV11-1
ASSFNDRNTIY
>.|TRBD1|TRBV2
ASKSDRADNSPLH
>.|.|TRBV24-1
ATSDRGYGNQPQH
>.|.|TRBV10-3
AISESGSGPLGNEQF
>.|.|TRBV7-9
ASSLVGHNQPQH
>once|.|TRBV7-8
ASSLGLAAPLQY
>.|TRBD1|TRBV10-3
AISGTGGWQF
>once|TRBD1|TRBV18
ASSPGQGTEQY
>.|.|TRBV9
ASSADLGGALGGQPQH
>.|TRBD1|TRBV10-3
AVRGLWDNSPLH
>few|.|TRBV6-5
ASSSFNEQF
>.|TRBD1|TRBV6-5
ASRPAGGPHNEQF
>.|.|TRBV19
ASTQNRVWGEKLF
>.|TRBD1|TRBV19
ASSRGDRLNTEAF
>.|.|TRBV11-3
ASTLRDTSSGNEKLF
>.|TRBD2|TRBV7-3
ASSPRREGEQF
>.|.|TRBV3-1/TRBV3-2
ASSLPGSGPYEQY
>.|.|TRBV11-3
ASSLVRSAGELF
>.|TRBD1|TRBV10-3
AISVLAVQGRNTEAF
>.|.|TRBV11-3
ASSLAQNRDNEQF
>.|.|TRBV27
ASSGRQGSTEAF
>.|.|TRBV19
ASSMFSGGWRRETQY
>.|TRBD1|TRBV7-2
ASSLGWAGGEANEKLF
>.|.|TRBV7-9
ASSPRRADSGANVLT
>once|TRBD1|TRBV28
ASTSPRTGADYYSNQPQH
>.|.|TRBV12-3/TRBV12-4
ASTPRSAEGQF
>.|.|TRBV15
ATSNQWTGTPYEQY
>.|TRBD2|TRBV5-6
ASSGAGTSGSSYNEQF
>.|.|TRBV7-2
ASSPGVARSYEQY
>.|TRBD2|TRBV3-1/TRBV3-2
ASSQGAPSPAGGIAKNIQY
>.|.|TRBV5-6
ASSPAGPTNTEAF
>.|TRBD2|TRBV23-1
ASSRREFWY
>.|TRBD2|TRBV3-1/TRBV3-2
ASSQGGLAGGPSSYEQY
>.|.|TRBV12-5
ASALDRPGNGYT
>once|.|TRBV6-5
ASSLADQPQH
>.|.|TRBV12-3/TRBV12-4
ASSGPNTGELF
>.|TRBD2|TRBV12-5
ASGLVLSGTVGEQF
>.|.|TRBV9
ASSERPDYGYT
>.|.|TRBV19
ASSIGAPKPQH
>few|.|TRBV4-3
ASSQGLQIYEQY
>.|.|TRBV3-1/TRBV3-2
ASSQVSGVRQPQH
>.|.|TRBV15
ATSRDRVSLH
>.|.|TRBV7-8
ASSLASQGWT
>.|TRBD1|TRBV20-1
SAPRPRGAF
>.|.|TRBV6-5
ASSYKWRTGANVLT
>.|.|TRBV20-1
SASGPTGNQPQH